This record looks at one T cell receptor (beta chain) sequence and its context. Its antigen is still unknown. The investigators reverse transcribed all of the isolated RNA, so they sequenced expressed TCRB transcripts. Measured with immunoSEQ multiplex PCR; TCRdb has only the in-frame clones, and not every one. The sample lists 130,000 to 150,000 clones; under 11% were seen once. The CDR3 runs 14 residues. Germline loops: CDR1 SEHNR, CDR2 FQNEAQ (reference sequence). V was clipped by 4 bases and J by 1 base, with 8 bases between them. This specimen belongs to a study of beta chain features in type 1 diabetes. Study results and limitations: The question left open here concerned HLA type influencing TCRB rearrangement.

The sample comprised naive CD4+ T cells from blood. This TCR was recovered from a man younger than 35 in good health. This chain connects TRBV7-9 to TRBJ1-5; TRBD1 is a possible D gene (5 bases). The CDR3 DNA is TGTGCCAGCAGCTCAGGGTACAGCAATCAGCCCCAGCATTTT. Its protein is CASSSGYSNQPQHF.